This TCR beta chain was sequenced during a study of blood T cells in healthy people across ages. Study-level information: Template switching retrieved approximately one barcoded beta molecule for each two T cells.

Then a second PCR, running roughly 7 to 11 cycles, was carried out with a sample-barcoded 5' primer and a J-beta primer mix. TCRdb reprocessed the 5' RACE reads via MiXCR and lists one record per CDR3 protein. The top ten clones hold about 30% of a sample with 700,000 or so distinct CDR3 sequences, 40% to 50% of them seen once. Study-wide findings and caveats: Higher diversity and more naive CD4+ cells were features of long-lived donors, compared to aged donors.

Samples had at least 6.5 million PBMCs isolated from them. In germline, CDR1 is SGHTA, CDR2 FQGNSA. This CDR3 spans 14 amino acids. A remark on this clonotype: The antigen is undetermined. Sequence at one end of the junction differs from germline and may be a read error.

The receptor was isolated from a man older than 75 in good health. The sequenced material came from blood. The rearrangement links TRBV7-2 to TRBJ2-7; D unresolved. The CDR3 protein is CASSSAASSYGQYF. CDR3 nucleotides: TGTGCCAGCAGCTCCGCGGCGAGCTCCTACGGGCAGTACTTC.